A selection of T cell receptor beta chains follows, all from one sample in a study of CD8+ T cells in alopecia areata. Profiling relied on immunoSEQ multiplex PCR, and the TCRdb table lists in-frame clones only, not all of them. The sample consists of about 290,000 clones, 55% to 75% of them appearing once. This material consisted of CD4+ T cells sorted from blood, taken at week 24, from a patient treated with tofacitinib. The receptors were gathered from a human donor with alopecia areata. CDR3s include the opening cysteine and the closing phenylalanine or tryptophan.

J gene: TRBJ1-1
V gene: TRBV5-1
CDR3 protein: CASSLTLGAVTEAFF

J gene: TRBJ2-1
V gene: TRBV5-1
CDR3 protein: CASSLGVNEQFF

J gene: TRBJ2-1
V gene: TRBV30
CDR3 protein: CAWNPDFFYNEQFF

J gene: TRBJ2-5
V gene: TRBV18
CDR3 protein: CASSPGNRGEETQYF

J gene: TRBJ1-1
V gene: TRBV19
CDR3 protein: CASSILAGGQGTEAFF

J gene: TRBJ2-3
V gene: TRBV25-1
CDR3 protein: CASSDYRDTQYF

J gene: TRBJ1-2
V gene: TRBV29-1
CDR3 protein: CSGLGAPDYGYTF

J gene: TRBJ2-1
V gene: TRBV27
CDR3 protein: CASSHGTGAGHEQFF

J gene: TRBJ1-5
V gene: TRBV28
CDR3 protein: CASSQRDQPQHF

J gene: TRBJ1-1
V gene: TRBV30
CDR3 protein: CAWSNSGTGFAFF

J gene: TRBJ2-3
V gene: TRBV6-5
CDR3 protein: CASRAGGNTQYF

J gene: TRBJ2-7
V gene: TRBV28
CDR3 protein: CASSREFYEQYF

J gene: TRBJ1-5
V gene: TRBV29-1
CDR3 protein: CSVTIGRSSNQPQHF

J gene: TRBJ2-3
V gene: TRBV2
CDR3 protein: CASLRDHTDTQYF

J gene: TRBJ1-2
V gene: TRBV29-1
CDR3 protein: CSVGAEANYGYTF

J gene: TRBJ1-4
V gene: TRBV30
CDR3 protein: CAWSVVAPTGLFF

J gene: TRBJ2-3
V gene: TRBV5-1
CDR3 protein: CASSPGTGGRDTQYF

J gene: TRBJ1-2
V gene: TRBV28
CDR3 protein: CASRRDRGHYGYTF

J gene: TRBJ2-3
V gene: TRBV29-1
CDR3 protein: CSVAARLSTDTQYF

J gene: TRBJ1-1
V gene: TRBV4-1
CDR3 protein: CASSQGQGLTEAFF

J gene: TRBJ1-4
V gene: TRBV30
CDR3 protein: CAWRGYEKLFF

J gene: TRBJ2-5
V gene: TRBV4-1
CDR3 protein: CASSQDGAGGLPHQETQYF

J gene: TRBJ2-4
V gene: TRBV4-2
CDR3 protein: CASSQGQGATKNIQYF

J gene: TRBJ1-2
V gene: TRBV29-1
CDR3 protein: CSVALLNPNYGYTF

J gene: TRBJ1-6
V gene: TRBV23-1
CDR3 protein: CASSRIWTGNSPLHF

J gene: TRBJ2-7
V gene: TRBV5-1
CDR3 protein: CASSTGTAPSYEQYF

J gene: TRBJ1-1
V gene: TRBV27
CDR3 protein: CASSPLGQGEAFF

J gene: TRBJ1-1
V gene: TRBV5-1
CDR3 protein: CASSASGARAFF

J gene: TRBJ1-4
V gene: TRBV29-1
CDR3 protein: CSVQGRTGQANEKLFF

J gene: TRBJ2-3
V gene: TRBV29-1
CDR3 protein: CSATRWRGSTDTQYF

J gene: TRBJ1-2
V gene: TRBV15
CDR3 protein: CATSRDFSLNYGYTF

J gene: TRBJ2-7
V gene: TRBV10-3
CDR3 protein: CAISRSTGAGQYF

J gene: TRBJ2-3
V gene: TRBV25-1
CDR3 protein: CASSSGSDADTQYF

J gene: TRBJ2-5
V gene: TRBV9
CDR3 protein: CASSVVTRGETQYF

J gene: TRBJ1-2
V gene: TRBV30
CDR3 protein: CAGRVVGYGYTF

J gene: TRBJ2-7
V gene: TRBV29-1
CDR3 protein: CSVFRDGPTEQYF

J gene: TRBJ1-2
V gene: TRBV30
CDR3 protein: CAWSKGTVDYGYTF

J gene: TRBJ1-2
V gene: TRBV29-1
CDR3 protein: CSVFQDGYTF

J gene: TRBJ2-7
V gene: TRBV11-2
CDR3 protein: CASSLVFVSTYEQYF

J gene: TRBJ2-7
V gene: TRBV10-3
CDR3 protein: CAISELDTEQYF

J gene: TRBJ2-1
V gene: TRBV28
CDR3 protein: CASSLMGVGLVRNEQFF

J gene: TRBJ2-5
V gene: TRBV5-1
CDR3 protein: CASSSSPGLGETQYF

J gene: TRBJ1-3
V gene: TRBV29-1
CDR3 protein: CSVETRTGSTGNTIYF

J gene: TRBJ2-7
V gene: TRBV12-5
CDR3 protein: CASALGQAYEQYF

J gene: TRBJ2-7
V gene: TRBV10-3
CDR3 protein: CAILGQRYEQYF

J gene: TRBJ2-6
V gene: TRBV27
CDR3 protein: CASRGSGGTGANVLTF

J gene: TRBJ1-1
V gene: TRBV5-1
CDR3 protein: CASSYEPGLFGTEAFF

J gene: TRBJ1-4
V gene: TRBV4-2
CDR3 protein: CASSHPDRSVEKLFF

J gene: TRBJ2-1
V gene: TRBV27
CDR3 protein: CASSPSGAGSYNEQFF

J gene: TRBJ2-1
V gene: TRBV2
CDR3 protein: CAGRDYNEQFF

J gene: TRBJ1-2
V gene: TRBV29-1
CDR3 protein: CSVDSTGGALLNYGYTF

J gene: TRBJ1-2
V gene: TRBV7-9
CDR3 protein: CASSLSDYGYTF

J gene: TRBJ2-7
V gene: TRBV2
CDR3 protein: CASRGTGTYEQYF

J gene: TRBJ1-2
V gene: TRBV5-1
CDR3 protein: CASSSPANYGYTF

J gene: TRBJ2-5
V gene: TRBV2
CDR3 protein: CASSPEETQYF

J gene: TRBJ1-2
V gene: TRBV19
CDR3 protein: CASSIGGNYGYTF

J gene: TRBJ2-7
V gene: TRBV4-2
CDR3 protein: CASSRPGPLARDTYEQYF